This TCR beta chain was sequenced during a study of blood T cell repertoires in COVID-19. Profiled with immunoSEQ multiplex PCR; TCRdb holds only in-frame clones, not every one. The sample lists some 240,000 clones; around 85% were seen once. The CDR3 is made up of 19 amino acids. Trimming cost V 1 base and J 1 base, with 21 bases left between them. Germline V gene data show CDR1 as LGHDT and CDR2 as YNNKEL (reference sequence). The clonotype originates from a woman older than 75 with acute or convalescent COVID-19. The J gene is TRBJ2-3, the V gene TRBV3-1 (or the pseudogene TRBV3-2); D possibly corresponds to TRBD2 (5 bases). The sample comprised peripheral blood. The CDR3 sequence is CASSQAAGGTPRGTDTQYF. The CDR3 DNA sequence: TGTGCCAGCAGCCAAGCTGCGGGCGGCACCCCCCGGGGCACAGATACGCAGTATTTT.